The 14 T cell receptor beta chains listed next were all sequenced from one sample in a study of blood T cell repertoires in COVID-19. TCRdb's table, derived via immunoSEQ multiplex PCR, lists solely in-frame clones and lacks some. Among about 220,000 clones, about 90% were seen once, and the ten largest hold 1.9%. Sequences were obtained from peripheral blood. These receptors were collected from a man in his forties with active or convalescent COVID-19.

This clone was observed a single time. V is TRBV27 and J is TRBJ1-1, with 7 bases aligning to TRBD1. Germline V gene lookup returns CDR1 MNHEY and CDR2 SMNVEV (reference sequence). The J segment lost 6 bases and the V segment lost 2 bases, leaving 18 bases of the junction unmatched. There are 18 residues in the CDR3. For the CDR3, the DNA is TGTGCCAGCAGTTTAAGTTGGACAGGTCAATCCCCAGGGTCTGAAGCTTTCTTT. Translated: CASSLSWTGQSPGSEAFF.

The chain is built from TRBV5-6 and TRBJ1-2; the D gene is possibly TRBD1 (5 bases). Trimming removed 0 bases from V and 5 bases from J, with 11 bases in between. The CDR3 extends over 14 amino acids. From germline, CDR1 is SGHDT and CDR2 YYEEEE. The CDR3 DNA is TGTGCCAGCAGCTTGGCAGGGTTCGGGTATGGCTACACCTTC. Translated: CASSLAGFGYGYTF.

The CDR3 here is CATSDYARTDNEQFF. The CDR3 DNA reads TGTGCCACCAGTGATTATGCCAGGACAGACAATGAGCAGTTCTTC. The chain employs TRBV24-1 and TRBJ2-1; D perhaps matches TRBD1 (6 bases). Germline lookup yields CDR1 KGHDR and CDR2 SFDVKD. Trimming removed 2 bases from V and 5 bases from J, with 12 bases in between. The CDR3 has 15 residues.

The chain has TRBV7-2 and TRBJ2-1; possible D gene TRBD2, 7 bases. The CDR3 is 13 residues long. From germline, CDR1 is SGHTA and CDR2 FQGNSA. The germline V and J ends were trimmed by 5 bases and 7 bases, with 12 bases remaining between them. CDR3: CASSPGGRNEQFF. In DNA, the CDR3 is TGTGCCAGCAGCCCGGGGGGCCGGAATGAGCAGTTCTTC.

This sequence joins TRBV7-2 and TRBJ2-6; 9 positions match TRBD1. In germline, CDR1 is SGHTA, CDR2 FQGNSA. This CDR3 has 14 residues. Unmatched junction bases numbered 2, after V lost 11 bases and J lost 0 bases. CDR3: CAGTGNSGANVLTF. In nucleotides, the CDR3 is TGTGCCGGGACAGGGAACTCTGGGGCCAACGTCCTGACTTTC. The full variable domain, with the rest looked up from reference TRBV7-2 and TRBJ2-6, is GAGVSQSPSNKVTEKGKDVELRCDPISGHTALYWYRQSLGQGLEFLIYFQGNSAPDKSGLPSDRFSAERTGGSVSTLTIQRTQQEDSAVYLCAGTGNSGANVLTFGAGSRLTVL.

V gene TRBV6-5 combines with J gene TRBJ1-2; 8 nucleotides line up with TRBD1. The V segment lost 6 bases and the J segment 4 bases; nucleotides outside the gene matches: 7. This CDR3 has 14 residues. Germline V gives CDR1 MNHEY, CDR2 SVGAGI. CDR3 DNA sequence: TGTGCCAGCAGATCAGGGGGCAGTAGCTATGGCTACACCTTC. It codes for CASRSGGSSYGYTF.

The rearrangement joins TRBV3-1 (or the pseudogene TRBV3-2) to TRBJ2-1, with a weak D call TRBD2 (7 bases). CDR3 length equals 17 residues. The germline V and J ends were trimmed by 4 bases and 7 bases, with 23 bases remaining between them. The germline gives CDR1 LGHDT, CDR2 YNNKEL (reference sequence). The CDR3, as DNA: TGTGCCAGCAGCCGACCAAAGGGGCGGGGGCCTACTAATGAGCAGTTCTTC. Its translation is CASSRPKGRGPTNEQFF.

The CDR3 bases are TGTGCCAGCAGTGACGAGAAAAGCAATCAGCCCCAGCATTTT. Its translation is CASSDEKSNQPQHF. V is TRBV6-4 and J is TRBJ1-5; D is unclear. This CDR3 has 14 residues. The germline gives CDR1 MRHNA, CDR2 SNTAGT. V lost 2 bases and J 1 base, leaving 6 bases between the germline ends.

The V and J genes are TRBV7-3 and TRBJ1-6; 7 positions match TRBD1. Germline V lookup: CDR1 SGHTA, CDR2 FQGTGA. V lost 4 bases and J lost 0; bases outside the gene matches: 3. The CDR3 length is 16 residues. CDR3 DNA: TGTGCCAGCAGCTCCCGGACAGGCTCCTATAATTCACCCCTCCACTTT. Residues: CASSSRTGSYNSPLHF.

The genes are TRBV19 and TRBJ1-5; D is uncertain. The CDR3 is 13 residues long. Deletions cut 0 bases from V and 6 bases from J, with 6 bases between. Germline V CDR1 and CDR2: LNHDA, SQIVND (reference sequence). The CDR3 spells CASSIDRGQPQHF. CDR3 in DNA: TGTGCCAGTAGTATAGACCGGGGTCAGCCCCAGCATTTT. Full variable domain (rest looked up from reference TRBV19 and TRBJ1-5): DGGITQSPKYLFRKEGQNVTLSCEQNLNHDAMYWYRQDPGQGLRLIYYSQIVNDFQKGDIAEGYSVSREKKESFPLTVTSAQKNPTAFYLCASSIDRGQPQHFGDGTRLSIL.

The V call is TRBV5-4, the J call TRBJ1-1; TRBD1 agrees at 7 bases. V lost 2 bases and J lost 4; bases outside the gene matches: 14. Germline CDR1 is SGHNT and CDR2 is YYREEE (reference sequence). The CDR3 runs to 17 residues. Here the CDR3 reads CASSFKGAITVVTEAFF. The DNA for the CDR3 is TGTGCCAGCAGCTTCAAGGGGGCGATCACGGTGGTCACTGAAGCTTTCTTT.

This clone has a single count. The rearrangement joins TRBV5-4 to TRBJ2-3, with 10 positions matching TRBD2. Per germline, CDR1 SGHNT and CDR2 YYREEE (reference sequence). The CDR3 sequence is 17 residues long. J lost 3 bases, V lost 7 bases, and 14 bases had no gene match. The CDR3 sequence: CASLNERGGQVTDTQYF. The CDR3 region has the DNA TGTGCCAGCTTGAATGAGCGGGGGGGCCAAGTAACAGATACGCAGTATTTT.

In its sample, this clone was seen once. The rearrangement uses TRBV5-1 and TRBJ2-5, with 11 bases identical to TRBD2. The CDR3 has 15 amino acids. With 4 bases clipped from V and 4 bases from J, the junction kept 6 bases outside the gene matches. The germline CDR1 and CDR2 sequences are SGHRS and YFSETQ. CDR3 nucleotide sequence: TGCGCCAGCAGCGCTACTAGCGGGAGAAGAGAGACCCAGTACTTC. It encodes CASSATSGRRETQYF.

This chain links TRBV27 with TRBJ2-1; 9 bases align to TRBD1. CDR3 length: 15 amino acids. CDR1 and CDR2 from the germline V gene are MNHEY and SMNVEV (reference sequence). V dropped 6 bases and J dropped 6; count of bases not matched to a gene: 9. The CDR3 bases are TGTGCCAGCAGCTCACAGGGGGCCTTGGTCAATGAGCAGTTCTTC. It translates to CASSSQGALVNEQFF.